This is a list of T cell receptor beta chains from one sample in a study of control samples from healthy donors and cancer patients. Data came from immunoSEQ multiplex PCR; TCRdb stores just in-frame clones and leaves some out. Of 100,000 or so clones in the sample, approximately 89% are singletons; the top ten hold around 0.95%. Sequencing was performed on blood. These receptors came from a woman in her 30s in good health. The CDR3 runs from the conserved cysteine through the conserved F or W. D genes are given only for firm matches. Not every row has a clone size; where given, it reads once, few, many or a size class.

.	TRBV27	.	TRBJ2-1	TGTGCCAGCAGGGCTCTAGGAGCCAAGAGCTACAATGAGCAGTTCTTC	CASRALGAKSYNEQFF
.	TRBV12-5	.	TRBJ2-2	TGTGCTAGTGGTTTTTCCGCAGCGAACACCGGGGAGCTGTTTTTT	CASGFSAANTGELFF
.	TRBV15	.	TRBJ1-1	TGTGCCACCAGCAGAGATCGTCTTTTTTGGGTTCGGGCGGTTACGAACACTGAAGCTTTCTTT	CATSRDRLFWVRAVTNTEAFF
few	TRBV5-1	TRBD1	TRBJ1-2	TGCGCCAGCAGCCGGGACAGTCAAGGGGGCTACACCTTC	CASSRDSQGGYTF
.	TRBV2	.	TRBJ1-5	TGTGCCAGCGAGGGGAGCAATCAGCCCCAGCATTTT	CASEGSNQPQHF
.	TRBV6-5	.	TRBJ2-7	TGTGCCACATTCAACTACGAGCAGTACTTC	CATFNYEQYF
.	TRBV27	.	TRBJ1-1	TGTGCCAGCAGTTTCCTCGGGGGGGGGCGCTTAAACGCTTTCTTT	CASSFLGGGRLNAFF
.	TRBV10-3	.	TRBJ2-2	TGTGCCATCAGTGAGTCACGGGACCATAACACCGGGGAGCTGTTTTTT	CAISESRDHNTGELFF
.	TRBV5-4	.	TRBJ1-2	TGTGCCAGCAGCTTGGAGACAGGATCCTATGGCTACACCTTC	CASSLETGSYGYTF
.	TRBV7-8	.	TRBJ2-7	TGTGCCAGCAGCCTCCGACTACGAGCCTACGAGCAGTACTTC	CASSLRLRAYEQYF
.	TRBV6-6	.	TRBJ1-3	TGTGCCAGCAGTTACTCGATCCCAGGGGCGGGAGACACCATATATTTT	CASSYSIPGAGDTIYF
.	TRBV20-1	TRBD2	TRBJ2-7	TGCAGTGCTAGTAGCGGGAGAGGGTCCTACGAGCAGTACTTC	CSASSGRGSYEQYF
.	TRBV5-4	.	TRBJ2-3	TGTGCCAGCAGCTTGGTTAAACTAGCGGGGACAGGGCCCACAGATACGCAGTATTTT	CASSLVKLAGTGPTDTQYF
.	TRBV6-5	.	TRBJ2-1	TGTGCCAGCAGTTACTCGGGACCGGCCACCTACAATGAGCAGTTCTTC	CASSYSGPATYNEQFF
.	TRBV27	.	TRBJ1-3	TGTGCCAGCAGTTTGACGGCTGGGAAAGGAAACACCATATATTTT	CASSLTAGKGNTIYF
.	TRBV24-1	.	TRBJ1-2	TGTGCCACCAGTGTAAGGGAATACTATGGCTACACCTTC	CATSVREYYGYTF
.	TRBV3-1/TRBV3-2	.	TRBJ1-6	TGTGCCAGCAGCCAAGTCCAGGTTTTGAATTCACCCCTCCACTTT	CASSQVQVLNSPLHF
.	TRBV4-1	TRBD2	TRBJ2-1	TGCGCCAGCAGCCTTAGCGGGGGGTCGTTTGAGCAGTTCTTC	CASSLSGGSFEQFF
.	TRBV6-5	.	TRBJ2-3	TGTGCCGCAAGCCGAACCGGGGGAGATACGCAGTATTTT	CAASRTGGDTQYF
.	TRBV15	.	TRBJ2-5	TGTGCCACCAGCACCAGGGGTATGGGGCGCGAGACCCAGTACTTC	CATSTRGMGRETQYF
.	TRBV29-1	.	TRBJ1-2	TGCAGCGTTGAAGGCAGGGTAACGTCTGGCTACACCTTC	CSVEGRVTSGYTF
medium-sized	TRBV6-5	.	TRBJ2-7	TGTGCCAGCCGGGGGCACTCCGACTACGAGCAGTACTTC	CASRGHSDYEQYF
.	TRBV7-9	.	TRBJ1-1	TGTGCCAGCAGCTTACGGTCTCTGCCCTCGGGAGCTTTCTTT	CASSLRSLPSGAFF
.	TRBV5-1	TRBD1	TRBJ1-2	TGCGCCAGCAGCTCGCTGCCCGGGACAGCACCAACTAACTATGGCTACACCTTC	CASSSLPGTAPTNYGYTF
.	TRBV30	TRBD2	TRBJ2-1	TGTGCCAGAACGGGGGAGGGCCATAAAAGGGATGAGCAGTTCTTC	CARTGEGHKRDEQFF
.	TRBV6-1	.	TRBJ1-2	TGTGCCAGCAGTGAAGCCGGGATAGACTACACCTTC	CASSEAGIDYTF
.	TRBV19	TRBD1	TRBJ1-6	TGTGCCAGTAGACCGGGACAGGCCTCTAGCTCCTATAATTCACCCCTCCACTTT	CASRPGQASSSYNSPLHF
.	TRBV5-6	.	TRBJ1-5	TGTGCCAGCAGCTTGGGAGGGATCAGCAATCAGCCCCAGCATTTT	CASSLGGISNQPQHF
.	TRBV11-2	TRBD2	TRBJ2-1	TGTGCCAGCAGCTTAGCTAGCGGGAGCTACAATGAGCAGTTCTTC	CASSLASGSYNEQFF